The 23 T cell receptor beta chains given below trace back to one sample, sequenced in a study of early T cells in non-severe SARS-CoV-2 infection. Each CDR3 protein is one row after TCRdb ran MiXCR on the 5' RACE reads. The sample records about 80,000 distinct CDR3 sequences, roughly 5.3% being singletons. The specimen was whole blood, collected at baseline. The source is an adult who was a healthcare worker with PCR-confirmed SARS-CoV-2 infection or an uninfected control (not recorded which).

The chain uses TRBV10-3 and TRBJ1-6, with 9 bases matching TRBD1. The germline CDR1 and CDR2 sequences are ENHRY and SYGVKD. The ends lost 10 bases at V and 9 bases at J; junction bases unmatched: 10. The CDR3 runs 14 residues. CDR3 sequence reads: CATKREQGASPLHF. The CDR3 DNA is TGTGCCACCAAGCGGGAACAGGGGGCTTCACCCCTCCACTTT.

This clonotype was seen ten or more times. The chain is built from TRBV4-1 and TRBJ1-5; 12 nucleotides line up with TRBD1. Trimming took 4 bases from V and 2 from J; bases not matched to a gene: 6. Per germline, CDR1 MGHRA and CDR2 YSYEKL. The CDR3 sequence is 17 residues long. This CDR3 is CASSPGQGAGGNQPQHF. CDR3 sequence (DNA): TGCGCCAGCAGCCCGGGACAGGGGGCAGGTGGCAATCAGCCCCAGCATTTT.

This clonotype came up many times. The chain links TRBV7-9 to TRBJ1-6, with D tentatively TRBD1 (5 bases). CDR1 and CDR2 from the germline V gene are SEHNR and FQNEAQ (reference sequence). The CDR3 contains 17 residues. Deletions cut 6 bases from V and 9 bases from J, with 24 bases between. The CDR3 coding sequence is TGTGCCAGCAGTTCCCACGAAACTGGGGGAGCAAGTTCACCCCTCCACTTT. Its translation: CASSSHETGGASSPLHF.

This clonotype came up many times. The chain links TRBV20-1 to TRBJ1-1, with D perhaps matching TRBD1 (6 bases). Germline V gene data show CDR1 as DFQATT and CDR2 as SNEGSKA (reference sequence). This CDR3 has 14 residues. Trimming shortened V by 3 bases and J by 4 bases, and 15 bases separated the two germline ends. DNA of the CDR3: TGCAGTGCTAGTTTGGCCAGGGGATCCACTGAAGCTTTCTTT. Translated, it gives CSASLARGSTEAFF.

This clonotype was recorded many times. This CDR3 reads CALRDSMGYTF. The CDR3 DNA reads as TGTGCCTTACGGGACAGTATGGGCTACACCTTC. The chain uses TRBV19 and TRBJ1-2; TRBD1 agrees at 7 bases. This CDR3 region has 11 residues. The V gene's germline CDR1 is LNHDA and CDR2 SQIVND (reference sequence). Trimming took 11 bases from V and 8 from J; bases not matched to a gene: 8. The full variable domain, with the rest looked up from reference TRBV19 and TRBJ1-2, is DGGITQSPKYLFRKEGQNVTLSCEQNLNHDAMYWYRQDPGQGLRLIYYSQIVNDFQKGDIAEGYSVSREKKESFPLTVTSAQKNPTAFYLCALRDSMGYTFGSGTRLTVV.

The genes are TRBV11-3 and TRBJ2-1; a possible D gene is TRBD1 (5 bases). Germline values: CDR1 SGHNT, CDR2 YENEEA. V lost 3 bases and J 8 bases, leaving 11 bases between the germline ends. This CDR3 is built from 13 residues. CDR3 residues: CASSLALRDEQFF. DNA of the CDR3: TGTGCCAGCAGCTTGGCCCTCAGGGATGAGCAGTTCTTC.

This clonotype has only a few counts. V and J are TRBV6-5 and TRBJ1-1; the D gene is possibly TRBD1 (5 bases). CDR1 and CDR2 (germline): MNHEY, SVGAGI. V dropped 4 bases and J dropped 3 bases, with 12 bases sitting between them. The CDR3 totals 14 residues. In DNA form, the CDR3 reads TGTGCCAGCAGTTCCGCAGGGATCTACACTGAAGCTTTCTTT. Residues: CASSSAGIYTEAFF.

The chain recombines TRBV2 with TRBJ2-5; no firm D call. The CDR3 length is 11 residues. Germline CDR1 SNHLY, CDR2 FYNNEI. Deletions cut 9 bases from V and 5 bases from J, with 10 bases between. The CDR3 DNA follows: TGTGCCAGTCGGTCTTGGGAGACCCAGTACTTC. It specifies CASRSWETQYF.

The sample holds many counts of this clonotype. The J gene is TRBJ2-1, the V gene TRBV20-1; 9 nucleotides line up with TRBD2. J was trimmed by 7 bases and V by 5 bases; bases with no gene match: 12. There are 15 residues in the CDR3. Per germline, CDR1 DFQATT and CDR2 SNEGSKA (reference sequence). The CDR3 DNA reads TGCAGTGCTCTCCGTGTCGCGGGAGGGCCAAATGAGCAGTTCTTC. Residues: CSALRVAGGPNEQFF.

This clonotype has a handful of counts. The CDR3 bases are TGCAGTGCTTGGGCGGGCGATACGCAGTATTTT. The encoded protein is CSAWAGDTQYF. The chain couples TRBV20-1 to TRBJ2-3, with D possibly TRBD2 on 5 matching bases. Germline CDR1 DFQATT, CDR2 SNEGSKA (reference sequence). The CDR3 spans 11 residues. V was pared by 5 bases and J by 6 bases, with 9 bases between.

This clonotype turned up a few times. The rearrangement links TRBV28 to TRBJ2-5, with D possibly matching TRBD2 (6 bases). Trimming shortened V by 9 bases and J by 4 bases, and 15 bases separated the two germline ends. CDR1 and CDR2 from the germline V gene are MDHEN and SYDVKM. CDR3 size: 13 residues. The CDR3 here is CASTQAGRETQYF. The DNA for the CDR3 is TGTGCCAGTACCCAGGCGGGACGAGAGACCCAGTACTTC.

The CDR3 bases are TGTGCCAGCAGGAAACAGGGATCGGACTATGGCTACACCTTC. It is translated as CASRKQGSDYGYTF. V usage is TRBV6-6 and J usage is TRBJ1-2; D perhaps matches TRBD1 (6 bases). The germline CDR1 and CDR2 sequences are MNHNY and SVGAGI (reference sequence). V lost 6 bases and J lost 3, with 14 bases in between. CDR3 length equals 14 residues.

This clonotype was counted ten times or more. V is TRBV10-3 and J is TRBJ2-7; 9 nucleotides match TRBD2. The germline V gene encodes CDR1 ENHRY and CDR2 SYGVKD. With V trimmed by 6 bases and J by 5 bases, 5 bases remained unmatched. This CDR3 is built from 13 residues. CDR3 loop: CAISPRLADEQYF. The CDR3 nucleotides are TGTGCCATCAGCCCAAGACTAGCGGACGAGCAGTACTTC.

V is TRBV20-1 and J is TRBJ1-3; 7 nucleotides match TRBD1. This CDR3 has 14 amino acids. The germline V gene has CDR1 DFQATT and CDR2 SNEGSKA (reference sequence). Trimming took 5 bases from V and 0 from J; bases not matched to a gene: 4. This CDR3 is CSARDRNSGNTIYF. The CDR3 nucleotides read TGCAGTGCTCGGGACAGAAACTCTGGAAACACCATATATTTT.

The table lists this clonotype with a few counts. V and J are TRBV3-2 and TRBJ2-2; the table's D call, TRBD2, has no DNA check behind it. TRBV3-2 is termed a pseudogene. The CDR3 has 14 residues. CDR3 DNA: TGTGCCAGCAGCCAAGAGCGGCTAGCCGGGGAGCTGTTTTTT. This translates into CASSQERLAGELFF.

This clonotype was recorded a few times. The V call is TRBV14, the J call TRBJ1-1; 8 bases align to TRBD1. Germline lookup yields CDR1 SGHDN and CDR2 FVKESK. Unmatched junction bases numbered 8, after V lost 3 bases and J lost 11 bases. This CDR3 comprises 13 residues. In DNA form, the CDR3 reads TGTGCCAGCAGCCAGGGACAGGCGGCAGGGGCTTTCTTT. It yields the protein CASSQGQAAGAFF.

This chain joins TRBV6-1 and TRBJ1-1; D ambiguous. Germline V CDR1 and CDR2: MNHNS, SASEGT. There are 14 residues in the CDR3. The germline V and J ends were trimmed by 2 bases and 2 bases, with 9 bases remaining between them. The CDR3 protein is CASSELTVNTEAFF. Written as DNA, the CDR3 is TGTGCCAGCAGTGAATTAACAGTTAACACTGAAGCTTTCTTT.

This clonotype has just a few counts. The chain has TRBV5-1 and TRBJ2-7, with D maybe TRBD2 (6 bases). The germline V and J ends were trimmed by 5 bases and 7 bases, with 19 bases remaining between them. This CDR3 has 14 residues. Per germline, CDR1 SGHRS and CDR2 YFSETQ. The DNA for the CDR3 is TGCGCCAGCAGGATGGGGACTGACTCCCGGGAGCAGTACTTC. Translation: CASRMGTDSREQYF.

This clonotype was observed a handful of times. J is TRBJ1-2 and V is TRBV18, with D possibly matching TRBD1 (5 bases). The germline V gene has CDR1 KGHSH and CDR2 LQKENI. V lost 2 bases and J lost 0, with 10 bases in between. The CDR3 has 15 amino acids. The CDR3 bases are TGTGCCAGCTCACCAGAGGACAAGACTAACTATGGCTACACCTTC. This codes for CASSPEDKTNYGYTF.

This clonotype occurred a few times. The chain has TRBV7-9 and TRBJ2-1, with a weak D call TRBD2 (5 bases). Trimming removed 5 bases at V and 8 bases at J, with 16 bases between. Germline CDR1 SEHNR, CDR2 FQNEAQ (reference sequence). The CDR3 length is 14 residues. The CDR3 spells CASSRDLKRDEQFF. In nucleotides, the CDR3 is TGTGCCAGCAGCCGCGATCTCAAGAGGGATGAGCAGTTCTTC.

The CDR3 nucleotides are TGTGCCAGCCGACAAGTTGAGGAGCAGTACTTC. This sequence encodes CASRQVEEQYF. This rearrangement joins TRBV6-5 to TRBJ2-7; D gene unclear. The length of the CDR3 is 11 residues. Trimming left V 8 bases short and J 7 bases short, with 12 bases between. Germline values: CDR1 MNHEY, CDR2 SVGAGI.

In its sample, this clonotype was seen many times. This sequence joins TRBV29-1 and TRBJ2-1; 9 bases match TRBD1. Trimming cost V 4 bases and J 4 bases; bases outside gene matches: 17. The CDR3 extends over 18 amino acids. Germline V gene data show CDR1 as SQVTM and CDR2 as ANQGSEA. DNA for the CDR3: TGCAGCGTTGTGGGACAGGGAGGGAAAATGGGAAAATACAATGAGCAGTTCTTC. It yields the protein CSVVGQGGKMGKYNEQFF.

There are a few counts of this clonotype. The CDR3 spells CASSLERANEKLFF. In DNA form, the CDR3 reads TGTGCCAGCAGCTTAGAGAGAGCTAATGAAAAACTGTTTTTT. The chain is built from TRBV7-9 and TRBJ1-4, with D unclear. V lost 1 base, J lost 3 bases, and 6 bases lay in between. The CDR3 length is 14 residues. Germline CDR1 reads SEHNR; CDR2 reads FQNEAQ (reference sequence).